This TCR beta chain appears in the sequencing data of a study of blood T cell repertoires in COVID-19. Study context: Acute-phase and convalescent COVID-19 samples originated in the United States, Italy and Spain. From T cells, B-cell-depleted T cells, or PBMCs came the material, which was cDNA or gDNA.

In the original processing: Nucleated cell number was recorded as an estimate derived from reference gene primer amplification. Data came from immunoSEQ multiplex PCR; TCRdb stores just in-frame clones and leaves some out. V and J calls and clone size are as listed in that table; D and trimming were resolved from the DNA. The sample shows around 270,000 clones, approximately 81% of them seen only once. The CDR3 extends over 13 amino acids. Trimming stripped 4 bases from V and 6 bases from J, with 12 bases between. The chain combines TRBV12-3 or TRBV12-4 with TRBJ1-1; D not resolved. Sequencing was performed on peripheral blood. The source is a man aged 60 to 75 with acute or convalescent COVID-19. For the CDR3, the DNA is TGTGCCAGCAGTTCTCCCGGTTCCCCTGAAGCTTTCTTT. Encoded protein: CASSSPGSPEAFF.